Listed below are T cell receptor beta chains from one sample, sequenced in a study of shared clonotypes between healthy human individuals. Generated by immunoSEQ multiplex PCR, the TCRdb table keeps only in-frame clones and is missing some. This sample carries over 1.4 million clones, over 95% of them seen once, and the ten largest clones take over 1%. Sequenced material: naive CD4+ T cells sorted from blood. These receptors originate from a man aged 25 to 40 in good health. The conserved cysteine and the conserved F or W are not part of the CDR3 here. A D gene is named only where the DNA matches it firmly.

v_gene	d_gene	j_gene	CDR3aa
TRBV19	NA	TRBJ2-1	ASSIEGGEAYNEQF
TRBV6-1	TRBD1	TRBJ1-1	ASSDYLRQGLNTEAF
TRBV29-1	NA	TRBJ2-1	SVHHMGDSYNEQF
TRBV6-1	NA	TRBJ2-1	ASSGGISSSYNEQF
TRBV6-1	TRBD1	TRBJ1-1	AASAGQGNTEAF
TRBV9	TRBD2	TRBJ2-1	ASSEAGGNYNEQF
TRBV5-1	TRBD2	TRBJ2-1	ASSQLAGVNNEQF
TRBV7-8	NA	TRBJ1-2	ASTQVGRENGYT
TRBV18	NA	TRBJ1-2	ASSPQGDTYGYT
TRBV19	NA	TRBJ2-6	ASRLRGGADSGANVLT
TRBV4-3	TRBD1	TRBJ1-1	ASSQRQGMNTEAF
TRBV18	TRBD2	TRBJ2-7	ASSPITLAGGVNEQY
TRBV28	NA	TRBJ1-5	ASSSGDQPQH
TRBV10-2	NA	TRBJ2-7	ASSEVAQGLGEQY
TRBV7-3	TRBD1	TRBJ2-7	ASSLTGQGAFYEQY
TRBV28	NA	TRBJ2-5	ASSDDRETQY
TRBV7-9	TRBD2	TRBJ2-1	ASSAPSGRGRNEQF
TRBV9	TRBD2	TRBJ2-3	ASSADSPISGRADTQY
TRBV18	NA	TRBJ2-7	ASSWRLGEQY
TRBV27	NA	TRBJ2-3	ASRLLRRADFTDTQY
TRBV7-2	NA	TRBJ2-7	ASRISGTDSYEQY
TRBV10-3	NA	TRBJ1-2	AISEWGQEFNYGYT
TRBV7-6	TRBD1	TRBJ2-2	ASSLVLGQGIRTGELF
TRBV29-1	NA	TRBJ2-2	SVGPAAPNTGELF
TRBV28	NA	TRBJ2-1	ASGAYNEQF
TRBV28	TRBD1	TRBJ1-1	ASSFLDRTIMNTEAF
TRBV11-3	TRBD2	TRBJ2-7	ASSFGGRYEQY
TRBV18	NA	TRBJ2-1	ASSSQGLPSNEQF
TRBV5-1	NA	TRBJ1-1	ASSLAPLGDTEAF
TRBV4-1	TRBD1	TRBJ1-4	ASSHYTGEGSEKLF
TRBV28	NA	TRBJ2-5	ASSSRRYPIETQY
TRBV5-5	TRBD1	TRBJ1-5	ASSRDSISNQPQH
TRBV4-2	TRBD2	TRBJ2-3	ASSQDSGRGTTDTQY
TRBV6-1	NA	TRBJ1-5	ASNQYSNQPQH
TRBV9	TRBD2	TRBJ2-3	ASNPIGTSGRAAEISTDTQY
TRBV5-1	NA	TRBJ2-7	ASSQQSTYEQY
TRBV5-1	TRBD1	TRBJ2-7	ASSLIGGINEQY
TRBV5-1	NA	TRBJ2-1	ASSLVVGGRGNEQF
TRBV9	NA	TRBJ1-3	ASSVLGNRNTIY
TRBV7-3	TRBD1	TRBJ1-1	ASSLRTGTEAF
TRBV2	NA	TRBJ1-1	ASSETGQMTRGAF
TRBV6-6	NA	TRBJ2-1	ASSYQGLMGNNEQF
TRBV7-9	NA	TRBJ1-5	ASSLVGRGNQPQH
TRBV28	NA	TRBJ1-3	ASSSRGPSGNTIY
TRBV10-3	NA	TRBJ2-7	AISSVRDTYEQY
TRBV10-3	NA	TRBJ2-7	AISESRTPYEQY
TRBV9	TRBD1	TRBJ1-3	ASSVGQGAGNTIY
TRBV29-1	TRBD1	TRBJ1-3	SVAVGTGGGNTIY
TRBV9	TRBD1	TRBJ2-3	ASSVSSGTGVADTQY
TRBV18	NA	TRBJ2-7	ASSPARTGSSYEQY
TRBV5-1	TRBD1	TRBJ2-7	ASSLFGQGVSYEQY
TRBV29-1	TRBD1	TRBJ2-5	SGQDRGIRETQY
TRBV5-6	NA	TRBJ2-7	ASSLALGSSYEQY
TRBV18	NA	TRBJ2-1	ASSPPKGPSSYNEQF
TRBV5-1	NA	TRBJ1-5	ASSPGTVSNQPQH
TRBV7-3	NA	TRBJ1-1	ASGTNTEAF
TRBV18	NA	TRBJ1-1	ASSPPRHYTEAF
TRBV28	TRBD1	TRBJ1-2	ASSYRGDYGYT
TRBV2	NA	TRBJ2-2	ASTSPLRNRNTGELF
TRBV5-1	NA	TRBJ1-4	ASSLGQATNEKLF